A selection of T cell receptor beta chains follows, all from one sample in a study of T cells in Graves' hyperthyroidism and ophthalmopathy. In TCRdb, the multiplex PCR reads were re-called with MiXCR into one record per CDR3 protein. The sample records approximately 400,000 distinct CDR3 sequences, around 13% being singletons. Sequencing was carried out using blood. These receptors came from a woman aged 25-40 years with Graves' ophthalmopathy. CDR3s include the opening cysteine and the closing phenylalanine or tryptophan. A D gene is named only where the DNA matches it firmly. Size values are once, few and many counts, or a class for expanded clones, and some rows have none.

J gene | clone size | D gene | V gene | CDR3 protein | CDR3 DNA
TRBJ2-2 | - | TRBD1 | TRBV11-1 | CASSLGQGATVTGELFF | TGTGCCAGCAGCCTGGGACAGGGGGCGACTGTCACCGGGGAGCTGTTTTTT
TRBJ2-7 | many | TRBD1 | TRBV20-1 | CSAPGTGLFYEQYF | TGCAGTGCTCCCGGGACAGGGCTTTTCTACGAGCAGTACTTC
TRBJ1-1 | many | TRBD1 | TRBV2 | CASSHFLRTGEVSMNTEAFF | TGTGCCAGCAGCCATTTTCTTCGGACAGGGGAGGTCAGCATGAACACTGAAGCTTTCTTT
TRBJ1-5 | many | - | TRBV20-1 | CSAPRDTAISNQPQHF | TGCAGTGCTCCCCGGGACACAGCCATTAGCAATCAGCCCCAGCATTTT
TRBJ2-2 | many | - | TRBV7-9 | CASSLGAGQFTGELFF | TGTGCCAGCAGCTTAGGGGCGGGTCAGTTCACCGGGGAGCTGTTTTTT
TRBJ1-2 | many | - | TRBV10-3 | CAISESGGNYGYTF | TGTGCCATCAGTGAGTCGGGGGGTAACTATGGCTACACCTTC
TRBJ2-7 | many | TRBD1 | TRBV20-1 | CSARWGTRTGSREQYF | TGCAGTGCTAGATGGGGGACGCGGACAGGTTCGCGCGAGCAGTACTTC
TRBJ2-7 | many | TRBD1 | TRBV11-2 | CASSLGQGGTYEQYF | TGTGCCAGCAGCTTAGGACAGGGGGGGACCTACGAGCAGTACTTC
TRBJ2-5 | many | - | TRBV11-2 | CASSLAYWAGTRYQETQYF | TGTGCCAGCAGCTTAGCATATTGGGCGGGAACTAGATACCAAGAGACCCAGTACTTC
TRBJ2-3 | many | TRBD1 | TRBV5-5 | CASSRTRGGGSADTQYF | TGTGCCAGCAGCCGGACTCGAGGGGGCGGTAGTGCAGATACGCAGTATTTT
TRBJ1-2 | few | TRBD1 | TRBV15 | CATSRDGTAGNYGYTF | TGTGCCACCAGCAGAGATGGGACAGCGGGGAACTATGGCTACACCTTC
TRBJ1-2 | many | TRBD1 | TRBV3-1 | CASSLGSGTGNGYTF | TGTGCCAGCAGCCTCGGGTCCGGGACAGGGAATGGCTACACCTTC
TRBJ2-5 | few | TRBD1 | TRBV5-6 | CASSSPPGQGIETQYF | TGTGCCAGCAGCTCGCCGCCAGGACAGGGGATAGAGACCCAGTACTTC
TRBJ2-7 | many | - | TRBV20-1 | CSASPATDGQQYF | TGCAGTGCTAGCCCTGCCACGGACGGACAGCAGTACTTC
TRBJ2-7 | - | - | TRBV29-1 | CSVEEVQDSYEQYF | TGCAGCGTTGAAGAGGTACAGGACTCCTACGAGCAGTACTTC
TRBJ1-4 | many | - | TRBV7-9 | CASSIFLGKLFF | TGTGCCAGCAGCATATTTCTCGGAAAACTGTTTTTT
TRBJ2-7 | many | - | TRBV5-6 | CASSSGWGPGGSRYEQYF | TGTGCCAGCAGCTCGGGGTGGGGACCGGGGGGCTCTCGCTACGAGCAGTACTTC
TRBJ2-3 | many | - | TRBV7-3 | CASSLTRDTYTDTQYF | TGTGCCAGCAGCTTAACGCGGGACACATACACAGATACGCAGTATTTT
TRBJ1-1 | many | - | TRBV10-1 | CASSESKGGAEAFF | TGCGCCAGCAGTGAGTCGAAGGGGGGAGCTGAAGCTTTCTTT
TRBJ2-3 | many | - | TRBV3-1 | CASSKSQVSDTQYF | TGTGCCAGCAGCAAAAGCCAGGTGTCGGATACGCAGTATTTT
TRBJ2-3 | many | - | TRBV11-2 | CASSLDPRYTQYF | TGTGCCAGCAGCTTAGATCCGAGATATACGCAGTATTTT
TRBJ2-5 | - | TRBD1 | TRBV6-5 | CASSYGTGAPREYF | TGTGCCAGCAGTTACGGGACAGGGGCCCCAAGGGAGTACTTC
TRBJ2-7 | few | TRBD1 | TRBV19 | CASSGTGGNEQYF | TGTGCCAGTAGTGGGACAGGGGGCAACGAGCAGTACTTC
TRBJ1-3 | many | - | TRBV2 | CASSERFGGALGNTIYF | TGTGCCAGCAGTGAACGGTTTGGGGGCGCGTTAGGAAACACCATATATTTT
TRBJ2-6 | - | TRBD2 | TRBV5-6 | CASSLVGEGPYSGANVLTF | TGTGCCAGCAGCTTGGTCGGGGAGGGACCCTACTCTGGGGCCAACGTCCTGACTTTC
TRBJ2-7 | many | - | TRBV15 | CATSRGDANSYEQYF | TGTGCCACCAGCAGAGGGGACGCCAACTCCTACGAGCAGTACTTC
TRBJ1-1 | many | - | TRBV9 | CASSALGDTEAFF | TGTGCCAGCAGCGCTCTCGGGGACACTGAAGCTTTCTTT